These 14 T cell receptor beta chains share one sample of origin, sequenced in a study of human T cells and chemical hapten exposure. From the RACE reads, TCRdb called clonotypes with MiXCR, one entry per CDR3 protein. The sample comprises around 250,000 distinct CDR3 sequences, about 9.4% of which are singletons, and approximately 2.3% rests with the top ten. Time point reported: pre-sensitization, week 0. Treatment: therapeutic diphenylcyclopropenone sensitization with weekly scalp DPC. The sequencing here drew on whole blood, taken in connection with sensitization to the hapten diphenylcyclopropenone (DPC). All receptors come from a woman aged 40 to 49 with alopecia areata. Some clones in this sample may be carry-over from other donors' samples.

V gene TRBV24-1 combines with J gene TRBJ2-3, with D possibly matching TRBD1 (5 bases). The V end was cut by 3 bases, the J end by 4 bases, with 19 bases between. The CDR3 loop spans 17 amino acids. Germline V CDR1 and CDR2: KGHDR, SFDVKD. CDR3 amino acids: CATSDPKVGAPSDTQYF. DNA for the CDR3: TGTGCCACCAGTGATCCCAAGGTTGGGGCGCCGTCAGATACGCAGTATTTT.

The chain uses TRBV28 and TRBJ1-1; perhaps TRBD1 as D (6 bases). Trimming left V 7 bases short and J 0 bases short, with 12 bases between. From germline, CDR1 is MDHEN and CDR2 SYDVKM. There are 14 residues in the CDR3. CDR3 nucleotides: TGTGCCAGCACTCCGGGACACTTGAACACTGAAGCTTTCTTT. Translated, it gives CASTPGHLNTEAFF.

The rearrangement uses TRBV28 and TRBJ1-5; a possible D gene is TRBD1 (5 bases). The ends were cut back, 2 bases at V and 3 bases at J, with 14 bases in the middle. This CDR3 is built from 16 residues. Germline V gives CDR1 MDHEN, CDR2 SYDVKM. Here the CDR3 DNA reads TGTGCCAGCAGTTTACCTGGCAGGGTCGACAATCAGCCCCAGCATTTT. It is translated as CASSLPGRVDNQPQHF.

This clonotype was picked up a small number of times. The chain employs TRBV18 and TRBJ1-4; maybe TRBD1 (5 bases). V shed 5 bases and J shed 0 bases, with 7 bases lying between them. CDR3 length equals 14 residues. Germline values: CDR1 KGHSH, CDR2 LQKENI. As DNA, the CDR3 is TGTGCCAGCTCAACAGGAGCAACTAATGAAAAACTGTTTTTT. It specifies CASSTGATNEKLFF.

This clonotype was recorded at least ten times. The V call is TRBV28, the J call TRBJ1-5, with D perhaps matching TRBD1 (5 bases). Germline CDR1 is MDHEN and CDR2 is SYDVKM. Trimming left V 6 bases short and J 0 bases short, with 15 bases between. The CDR3 sequence is 16 residues long. The CDR3 spells CASRTGTPNSNQPQHF. As DNA, the CDR3 is TGTGCCAGCAGAACCGGGACGCCCAATAGCAATCAGCCCCAGCATTTT.

This clonotype has only a few counts. This chain joins TRBV12-3 or TRBV12-4 and TRBJ2-1; TRBD1 might be the D (7 bases). CDR3 size: 15 residues. With 6 bases removed from V and 7 bases from J, the gap between germline ends came to 19 bases. CDR3 sequence: CASRERRGPMNEQFF. The DNA of the CDR3 is TGTGCCAGCAGGGAACGGAGGGGGCCTATGAATGAGCAGTTCTTC.

This clonotype was seen a handful of times. V and J are TRBV12-3 or TRBV12-4 and TRBJ1-5; no firm D call. V was pared by 3 bases and J by 0 bases, with 12 bases between. This CDR3 has 16 residues. CDR3 loop: CASSFRTVYSNQPQHF. The DNA of the CDR3 is TGTGCCAGCAGTTTTCGCACGGTTTATAGCAATCAGCCCCAGCATTTT.

This clonotype has only a few counts. V gene TRBV20-1 combines with J gene TRBJ1-2, with 9 bases that match TRBD1. From germline, CDR1 is DFQATT and CDR2 SNEGSKA (reference sequence). With V trimmed by 2 bases and J by 0 bases, 7 bases remained unmatched. The CDR3 length is 16 residues. CDR3: CSARLTGQGTNYGYTF. CDR3 DNA sequence: TGCAGTGCTAGACTCACGGGACAGGGAACTAACTATGGCTACACCTTC.

This chain joins TRBV18 and TRBJ1-5, with D perhaps matching TRBD1 (5 bases). CDR1 KGHSH and CDR2 LQKENI come from the germline V gene. The CDR3 has 14 amino acids. The V and J ends lost 3 bases and 3 bases respectively, with 9 bases between them. In DNA, the CDR3 is TGTGCCAGCTCACCCCAGGGATACAATCAGCCCCAGCATTTT. It yields the protein CASSPQGYNQPQHF.

This clonotype was seen at least ten times. The genes are TRBV20-1 and TRBJ1-5; weak D call: TRBD1 (6 bases). This CDR3 region has 13 residues. CDR1 is DFQATT and CDR2 is SNEGSKA in the germline V gene (reference sequence). In DNA form, the CDR3 reads TGCGGGGGCGGCCGCCATAGCAATCAGCCCCAGCATTTT. The encoded protein is CGGGRHSNQPQHF.

CDR3 bases: TGTGCCAGCAGCTTCAGCCCAGGGGAGGATGGCTACACCTTC. Translated, it gives CASSFSPGEDGYTF. The chain links TRBV7-2 to TRBJ1-2; tentatively, D is TRBD1 (6 bases). V was pared by 3 bases and J by 6 bases, with 14 bases between. The germline CDR1 and CDR2 sequences are SGHTA and FQGNSA. The CDR3 is made up of 14 amino acids.

Comments on this clonotype: The junction and the germline gene differ at one end; a read error may be behind it. J is TRBJ2-1 and V is TRBV7-7; TRBD2 matches 10 bases. Germline assignment: CDR1 SSHAT and CDR2 FNYEAQ (reference sequence). The CDR3 totals 17 residues. The CDR3 region is CASSPGLAVSSYNEQFF. The CDR3 DNA reads as TGTGCTAGCAGCCCCGGACTAGCGGTTAGCTCCTACAATGAGCAGTTCTTC.

This clonotype occurred a few times. The chain employs TRBV4-1 and TRBJ1-1, with 7 bases lining up with TRBD1. Per germline, CDR1 MGHRA and CDR2 YSYEKL. Losses at the gene ends were 3 bases for V and 1 base for J; bases not matched to a gene: 5. The CDR3 runs to 15 residues. The CDR3 coding sequence is TGCGCCAGCAGCCATATGGGACAGAGGAACACTGAAGCTTTCTTT. Amino acid sequence: CASSHMGQRNTEAFF.

The rearrangement joins TRBV28 to TRBJ1-5; no definite D call. Per the germline V gene, CDR1 is MDHEN and CDR2 is SYDVKM. V was clipped by 4 bases and J by 7 bases, with 11 bases between them. The CDR3 is 13 residues long. CDR3 bases: TGTGCCAGCAGTTCAACCGATTTACAGCCCCAGCATTTT. It yields the protein CASSSTDLQPQHF. Filled out from reference TRBV28 and TRBJ1-5, the complete variable domain reads DVKVTQSSRYLVKRTGEKVFLECVQDMDHENMFWYRQDPGLGLRLIYFSYDVKMKEKGDIPEGYSVSREKKERFSLILESASTNQTSMYLCASSSTDLQPQHFGDGTRLSIL.